The rows below give T cell receptor beta chains drawn from one sample of a study of cytomegalovirus exposure and HLA in healthy donors. Method: immunoSEQ multiplex PCR; TCRdb's copy keeps in-frame clones and lacks some. The data contain 130,000 or so clones, 60% to 85% of them singletons. The sample was PBMCs. The receptors stem from a man in his forties in good health and CMV-seronegative. Both conserved end residues are part of each CDR3. The order of the fields is CDR3 length, clone size, D gene, J gene, V gene, CDR3 DNA, CDR3 protein. D genes are given only for firm matches. Part of the rows lack a size; the others show once, few, many or a class for expanded clones.

15 | NA | TRBD1 | TRBJ2-7 | TRBV28 | TGTGCCAGCAGTTTATCGGGACAGGGATCCTACGAGCAGTACTTC | CASSLSGQGSYEQYF
13 | NA | NA | TRBJ2-5 | TRBV6-5 | TGTGCCAGCAGCCCACAGGGGGGGGAGACCCAGTACTTC | CASSPQGGETQYF
15 | NA | TRBD2 | TRBJ2-7 | TRBV2 | TGTGCCAGCAGTGGGCCGACTAGCGGGGCCTACGAGCAGTACTTC | CASSGPTSGAYEQYF
16 | once | TRBD1 | TRBJ1-1 | TRBV28 | TGTGCCAGCAGTTTATCAGGACAGGGGGCGAGCACTGAAGCTTTCTTT | CASSLSGQGASTEAFF
14 | NA | TRBD1 | TRBJ2-7 | TRBV27 | TGTGCCAGCAGTTTCGGGACAGGAATCTACGAGCAGTACTTC | CASSFGTGIYEQYF
14 | NA | NA | TRBJ2-3 | TRBV4-3 | TGCGCCAGCAGCCAATGGCGGGGTCCAGATACGCAGTATTTT | CASSQWRGPDTQYF
18 | once | TRBD2 | TRBJ2-3 | TRBV2 | TGTGCCAGCTTTCGGTCCGCGGGGGGTTGGGGCGAGGCAGATACGCAGTATTTT | CASFRSAGGWGEADTQYF
15 | once | TRBD1 | TRBJ2-7 | TRBV11-3 | TGTGCCAGCAGCTTAGGGGACAGGGGGTCCTACGAGCAGTACTTC | CASSLGDRGSYEQYF
16 | NA | TRBD2 | TRBJ2-1 | TRBV28 | TGTGCCAGCAGCCTGGGGCGTGGACTAGCCGGCAATGAGCAGTTCTTC | CASSLGRGLAGNEQFF
15 | once | TRBD2 | TRBJ2-7 | TRBV4-2 | TGTGCCAGCAGCCGCGGACTAGCGGAAACCTACGAGCAGTACTTC | CASSRGLAETYEQYF
13 | NA | NA | TRBJ1-2 | TRBV5-6 | TGTGCCAGCAGCTTGGAGTTTTACGGTGGCTACACCTTC | CASSLEFYGGYTF
14 | few | TRBD1 | TRBJ1-2 | TRBV29-1 | TGCAGCATTAGAGGGGGACAGGGGGCGAAGGGCTACACCTTC | CSIRGGQGAKGYTF
14 | NA | NA | TRBJ2-4 | TRBV19 | TGTGCCAGTAGTATAGTGGGGCAGGAGAACATTCAGTACTTC | CASSIVGQENIQYF
16 | NA | TRBD2 | TRBJ2-3 | TRBV28 | TGTGCCAGCAGTGAGGGACTAGCGGGGGGTATTGATACGCAGTATTTT | CASSEGLAGGIDTQYF
15 | NA | NA | TRBJ1-1 | TRBV19 | TGTGCCAGTAGAGACTTGGACAGATGGAACACTGAAGCTTTCTTT | CASRDLDRWNTEAFF
15 | NA | TRBD1 | TRBJ1-1 | TRBV7-8 | TGTGCCAGCAGCCGAGGGGACAGGGGTGACACTGAAGCTTTCTTT | CASSRGDRGDTEAFF
17 | NA | TRBD2 | TRBJ2-1 | TRBV5-1 | TGCGCCAGCAGCTTGGGAAGCGGGAGTGCGGGGCACAATGAGCAGTTCTTC | CASSLGSGSAGHNEQFF
17 | NA | TRBD2 | TRBJ2-3 | TRBV27 | TGTGCCAGCAGTTCCCTGACTAGCGGGGGAAGCACAGATACGCAGTATTTT | CASSSLTSGGSTDTQYF
11 | NA | NA | TRBJ2-5 | TRBV6-5 | TGTGCCAGCACCCACGGCGGGATGGAGTACTTC | CASTHGGMEYF